This T cell receptor (beta chain) was captured in a study of a mutant IDH1 vaccine in newly diagnosed glioma. Turning to the study itself: Patients in the study were vaccinated eight times, receiving shots in weeks 1, 3, 5, 7, 11, 15, 19 and 23. Vaccination followed radiotherapy alone by 4-6 weeks, or accompanied temozolomide cycles. Most patients had received both radiotherapy and temozolomide, the prior options being radiotherapy, temozolomide, or both. Study results and limitations: Pseudoprogression seemingly bore no relation to changes in top peripheral T cell clonotypes.

Measured with immunoSEQ multiplex PCR; TCRdb has only the in-frame clones, and not every one. This table holds around 60,000 clones, 75% to 90% found once. This CDR3 has 13 amino acids. CDR1 LNHNV and CDR2 YYDKDF come from the germline V gene (reference sequence). With 6 bases clipped from V and 4 bases from J, the junction kept 3 bases outside the gene matches. As to time point: week 11, during vaccination. Each vaccine dose was 300 ug of mutant IDH1 20-mer peptide, with topical imiquimod. This clone was recorded only once. What it recognizes is unknown. Sequencing used PBMCs, obtained from a glioma patient whose treatment included an IDH1 peptide vaccine. The receptor's source is a man aged 40-55 years with glioma. This chain connects TRBV15 to TRBJ2-5; 9 bases align to TRBD1. The chain's CDR3 is CATRQGARETQYF. The CDR3 nucleotides read TGTGCCACCAGACAGGGGGCACGAGAGACCCAGTACTTC.